Sequencing of this TCR beta chain was carried out in a study of shared T cell receptors in the human thymus. Here immunoSEQ multiplex PCR was the method, and the copy in TCRdb shows in-frame clones only, minus some. The table has roughly 560,000 clones, approximately 80% seen once. The length of the CDR3 is 18 residues. V lost 7 bases, J lost 0 bases, and 14 bases stayed unmatched. Germline CDR1 MDHEN, CDR2 SYDVKM. This sample also appeared in a second study, on human thymus T cells. That paper adds: Each of the donors was a healthy Finnish infant who was undergoing open corrective cardiac surgery for congenital heart defects. Surgeons resected thymus tissue during corrective heart surgery. Usage of V and J genes appeared biased in thymic and blood repertoires.

The clonotype originates from a boy under two years old with a congenital heart defect. The rearrangement joins TRBV28 to TRBJ1-3, with 8 positions matching TRBD1. The material sequenced was thymocytes. The CDR3, as DNA: TGTGCCAGCAACCACAGGGGGGCCGATTCCCACTCTGGAAACACCATATATTTT. It translates to CASNHRGADSHSGNTIYF.